These 9 T cell receptor beta chains were sequenced from one sample in a study of T cell responses to AZD1222 COVID-19 vaccine. Sequencing was performed with immunoSEQ multiplex PCR; in TCRdb, only in-frame clones are kept and a portion is missing. The top ten clones hold 1.4% to 1.5% of a sample with roughly 130,000 clones, roughly 90% of them seen once. Material: peripheral blood, obtained on day 0 of AZD1222 vaccination. Receptors originate from an adult in good health.

V gene TRBV3-1 (or the pseudogene TRBV3-2) combines with J gene TRBJ1-2; D ambiguous. The V end lost 1 base, the J end lost 7 bases, and 10 bases lay between the germline ends. CDR1 LGHDT and CDR2 YNNKEL come from the germline V gene (reference sequence). CDR3 length: 13 amino acids. CDR3 in amino acids: CASSQAGSRGYTF. Here the CDR3 DNA reads TGTGCCAGCAGCCAAGCGGGGTCCCGTGGCTACACCTTC.

This clone appeared a few times. The same CDR3 also results from other DNA sequences found in this sample. V is TRBV7-2 and J is TRBJ2-2; D gene uncertain. This CDR3 has 15 amino acids. The ends were cut back, 0 bases at V and 1 base at J, with 6 bases in the middle. CDR1 and CDR2 from the germline V gene are SGHTA and FQGNSA. CDR3 in amino acids: CASSLAGGNTGELFF. CDR3 DNA: TGTGCCAGCAGCTTAGCTGGCGGGAACACCGGGGAGCTGTTTTTT.

Only one count was recorded for this clone. The chain is built from TRBV6-5 and TRBJ2-5; 8 bases align to TRBD1. The CDR3 loop spans 13 amino acids. Germline V gene lookup returns CDR1 MNHEY and CDR2 SVGAGI. Germline trimming cut 5 bases from V and 3 bases from J; bases unmatched to any gene: 2. In nucleotides, the CDR3 is TGTGCCAGCAGTCAGGACAGGGAAGAGACCCAGTACTTC. Its protein is CASSQDREETQYF.

This sequence joins TRBV7-2 and TRBJ2-5; D is unclear. Germline loops: CDR1 SGHTA, CDR2 FQGNSA. V lost 1 base, J lost 5 bases, and 8 bases lay in between. CDR3 length: 13 residues. The CDR3 nucleotides read TGTGCCAGCAGCTTAGGTCTGGGGGAGACCCAGTACTTC. Translating gives CASSLGLGETQYF.

This clone was seen a handful of times. This rearrangement joins TRBV28 to TRBJ1-1; D gene uncertain. Trimming pared 5 bases from V and 3 bases from J, leaving 16 bases between. Germline V gene sequence: CDR1 MDHEN, CDR2 SYDVKM. CDR3 length: 15 residues. This CDR3 is CASSPSGRGYTEAFF. The CDR3, as DNA: TGTGCCAGCAGTCCCTCGGGCCGCGGATACACTGAAGCTTTCTTT.

The rearrangement uses TRBV7-7 and TRBJ2-5; 14 bases line up with TRBD2. Germline CDR1 reads SSHAT; CDR2 reads FNYEAQ (reference sequence). The CDR3 runs 16 residues. V gave up 6 bases and J gave up 2 bases; unmatched junction bases: 5. The CDR3 nucleotides are TGTGCCAGCAGACCTGGACTAGCGGGGGGACAAGAGACCCAGTACTTC. This gives the protein CASRPGLAGGQETQYF.

The chain is built from TRBV19 and TRBJ1-5, with TRBD1 as a possible D gene (6 bases). This CDR3 has 15 amino acids. Trimming shortened V by 4 bases and J by 2 bases, and 12 bases separated the two germline ends. Germline-derived CDR1 and CDR2 are LNHDA and SQIVND (reference sequence). The CDR3 sequence: CASSNYRARNQPQHF. CDR3 bases: TGTGCCAGTAGTAACTACAGGGCCCGCAATCAGCCCCAGCATTTT.

The chain employs TRBV14 and TRBJ1-2; D gene uncertain. Germline loops: CDR1 SGHDN, CDR2 FVKESK. This CDR3 comprises 13 residues. With 3 bases removed from V and 0 bases from J, the gap between germline ends came to 5 bases. The CDR3 DNA follows: TGTGCCAGCAGCCACATTGCTAACTATGGCTACACCTTC. It is translated as CASSHIANYGYTF.

The V gene is TRBV6-5, the J gene TRBJ2-7; 7 nucleotides align to TRBD1. The V gene's germline CDR1 is MNHEY and CDR2 SVGAGI. The CDR3 runs 15 residues. V trimming: 1 base; J trimming: 3 bases; junction bases outside the gene matches: 6. DNA of the CDR3: TGTGCCAGCAGTTACTGGCGACAGGGCCGCTACGAGCAGTACTTC. The encoded protein is CASSYWRQGRYEQYF.